Listed here is a single TCR beta chain. The antigen is undetermined. The V and J ends lost 5 bases and 4 bases respectively, with 12 bases between them. Per germline, CDR1 SQVTM and CDR2 ANQGSEA. CDR3 size: 13 residues. Unique molecular identifiers were incorporated when the TCRbeta library was constructed. MiXCR was run by TCRdb on the PCR reads, yielding one entry per CDR3 protein. This table holds about 830,000 distinct CDR3 sequences, about 16% found once. This specimen comes from a study of T-cell reconstitution after alpha-beta-depleted transplantation in children. Regarding the study as a whole: Several patients had high TCRbeta diversity at day 60; it came from surviving recipient T cells and thymic progenitors.

Source: PBMCs, mostly from graft donor cells, taken 360 days after TCRalphabeta/CD19-depleted stem cell transplant. This chain joins TRBV29-1 and TRBJ1-3; D uncertain. The receptor was derived from a male patient between 5 and 17 years old who had a stem cell transplant for acute lymphoblastic leukemia, so the T cells may come from the graft donor. CDR3: CSVSPLFGNTIYF. For the CDR3, the DNA is TGCAGCGTTTCCCCCCTCTTCGGAAACACCATATATTTT. Looking up the rest from reference TRBV29-1 and TRBJ1-3 gives the full variable domain: SAVISQKPSRDICQRGTSLTIQCQVDSQVTMMFWYRQQPGQSLTLIATANQGSEATYESGFVIDKFPISRPNLTFSTLTVSNMSPEDSSIYLCSVSPLFGNTIYFGEGSWLTVV.